This entry lists 30 T cell receptor beta chains sequenced from one sample in a study of early T cells in non-severe SARS-CoV-2 infection. TCRdb ran MiXCR on the 5' RACE reads and lists one entry per CDR3 protein. This sample has 25,000 to 35,000 distinct CDR3 sequences, with 4% to 5.5% found just once. What was sequenced was whole blood. The origin of the receptors is an adult who was a healthcare worker with PCR-confirmed SARS-CoV-2 infection or an uninfected control (not recorded which).

This clonotype was seen many times. This chain uses TRBV12-3 or TRBV12-4 with TRBJ2-7, with TRBD1 identical over 7 bases. CDR3 length: 14 residues. With 6 bases clipped from V and 1 base from J, the junction kept 6 bases outside the gene matches. The CDR3 here is CASRRTGTSYEQYF. For the CDR3, the DNA is TGTGCCAGCAGACGGACAGGAACATCCTACGAGCAGTACTTC.

Many counts were recorded for this clonotype. This chain joins TRBV11-2 and TRBJ2-7, with TRBD1 matching 7 bases. CDR1 and CDR2 from the germline V gene are SGHAT and FQNNGV. This CDR3 region has 16 residues. The V gene end was trimmed by 3 bases and the J gene end by 3 bases; junction bases not matched to a gene: 11. This CDR3 reads CASSFTSRQGSYEQYF. DNA of the CDR3: TGTGCCAGCAGCTTTACCTCGCGACAGGGAAGCTACGAGCAGTACTTC.

At least ten counts were recorded for this clonotype. The rearrangement uses TRBV20-1 and TRBJ2-6; possibly TRBD2 for D (6 bases). Germline CDR1 is DFQATT and CDR2 is SNEGSKA (reference sequence). The CDR3 length is 13 residues. V dropped 5 bases and J dropped 2 bases, with 7 bases sitting between them. Here the CDR3 DNA reads TGCAGTGCTCGGAGGGCTGGGGCCAACGTCCTGACTTTC. Translation: CSARRAGANVLTF.

The genes are TRBV20-1 and TRBJ2-7; D call uncertain. This CDR3 comprises 12 residues. The V and J ends lost 4 bases and 2 bases respectively, with 9 bases between them. Germline V gene lookup returns CDR1 DFQATT and CDR2 SNEGSKA (reference sequence). CDR3: CSAKSLTYEQYF. CDR3 in DNA: TGCAGTGCTAAGTCTCTAACCTACGAGCAGTACTTC.

The sample holds many counts of this clonotype. This sequence joins TRBV11-3 and TRBJ2-1; 9 bases fit TRBD2. This CDR3 has 15 residues. Germline lookup yields CDR1 SGHNT and CDR2 YENEEA. V shed 5 bases and J 6 bases; nucleotides not matched to a gene: 8. This CDR3 reads CASSPGTSTSNEQFF. The CDR3 coding sequence is TGTGCCAGCAGCCCCGGGACTAGCACCAGCAATGAGCAGTTCTTC.

V and J are TRBV11-2 and TRBJ2-1; 10 bases are shared with TRBD2. CDR3 length equals 16 residues. From germline, CDR1 is SGHAT and CDR2 FQNNGV. V was pared by 2 bases and J by 7 bases, with 8 bases of the junction left unmatched. CDR3 bases: TGTGCCAGCAGCTTAACCCTAGCGGGGGTTATTAATGAGCAGTTCTTC. As protein: CASSLTLAGVINEQFF. The full variable domain, rest sourced from reference TRBV11-2 and TRBJ2-1, is EAGVAQSPRYKIIEKRQSVAFWCNPISGHATLYWYQQILGQGPKLLIQFQNNGVVDDSQLPKDRFSAERLKGVDSTLKIQPAKLEDSAVYLCASSLTLAGVINEQFFGPGTRLTVL.

This clonotype has a count of ten or more. V is TRBV13 and J is TRBJ2-1; 12 bases agree with TRBD2. The V segment lost 1 base and the J segment 9 bases; nucleotides outside the gene matches: 7. Germline V gives CDR1 PRHDT, CDR2 FYEKMQ (reference sequence). The CDR3 runs 16 residues. The CDR3 protein is CASSLEPSGRAGEQFF. The CDR3 region has the DNA TGTGCCAGCAGCTTAGAGCCTAGCGGGAGGGCCGGTGAGCAGTTCTTC.

This clonotype was observed many times. The chain has TRBV12-5 and TRBJ1-1; D remains unclear. Between the trimmed V and J ends, which lost 7 bases and 1 base, there was a span of 7 bases. Germline values: CDR1 LGHNT, CDR2 FRNRAP. This CDR3 spans 12 amino acids. The CDR3 DNA is TGTGCTAGTGCCTGGGAGAACACTGAAGCTTTCTTT. This encodes CASAWENTEAFF.

There are many counts of this clonotype. The J gene is TRBJ2-3, the V gene TRBV11-2; 8 bases are a match to TRBD2. This CDR3 spans 15 amino acids. The germline gives CDR1 SGHAT, CDR2 FQNNGV. V lost 4 bases, J lost 9 bases, and 12 bases stayed unmatched. The chain's CDR3 is CASSSLAGNSGTQYF. The CDR3 coding sequence is TGTGCCAGCAGCTCGTTAGCGGGAAACTCCGGGACGCAGTATTTT. Full variable domain (rest looked up from reference TRBV11-2 and TRBJ2-3): EAGVAQSPRYKIIEKRQSVAFWCNPISGHATLYWYQQILGQGPKLLIQFQNNGVVDDSQLPKDRFSAERLKGVDSTLKIQPAKLEDSAVYLCASSSLAGNSGTQYFGPGTRLTVL.

This clonotype came up once. The chain carries TRBV20-1 and TRBJ2-3; 9 bases agree with TRBD2. Germline CDR1 reads DFQATT; CDR2 reads SNEGSKA (reference sequence). The J segment lost 2 bases and the V segment lost 3 bases, leaving 3 bases of the junction unmatched. The CDR3 has 14 amino acids. CDR3 loop: CSASPSGNTDTQYF. The CDR3 DNA is TGCAGTGCTAGCCCTAGCGGGAACACAGATACGCAGTATTTT.

In this sample, this clonotype turned up many times. V and J are TRBV20-1 and TRBJ2-5; D is undetermined. The CDR3 spans 10 residues. Germline V lookup: CDR1 DFQATT, CDR2 SNEGSKA (reference sequence). The V and J ends lost 6 bases and 4 bases respectively, with 6 bases between them. Here the CDR3 reads CSAERETQYF. The CDR3, as DNA: TGCAGTGCGGAAAGAGAGACCCAGTACTTC.

As to this clonotype: This may stem from a read error, because a much larger clone lies one nucleotide away. The V call is TRBV4-2, the J call TRBJ2-7; no definite D call. The germline V and J ends were trimmed by 1 base and 2 bases, with 12 bases remaining between them. Per germline, CDR1 LGHNA and CDR2 YNFKEQ. The CDR3 covers 15 residues. The CDR3 nucleotides are TGTGCCAGCAGCCAAGTCCAGGTGGCGGCCTACGAGCAGTACTTC. Encoded protein: CASSQVQVAAYEQYF.

This clonotype was recorded many times. The rearrangement uses TRBV20-1 and TRBJ1-1, with TRBD1 matching 7 bases. The J segment lost 8 bases and the V segment lost 5 bases, leaving 8 bases of the junction unmatched. Germline-derived CDR1 and CDR2 are DFQATT and SNEGSKA (reference sequence). This CDR3 spans 12 amino acids. CDR3 DNA: TGCAGTGCTTATAATACAGGGGCCGAAGCTTTCTTT. Its translation: CSAYNTGAEAFF.

This clonotype was recorded a few times. The chain links TRBV11-2 to TRBJ2-5, with TRBD2 as a possible D gene (5 bases). Germline V lookup: CDR1 SGHAT, CDR2 FQNNGV. Trimming removed 5 bases from V and 5 bases from J, with 12 bases in between. The CDR3 is made up of 13 amino acids. The CDR3 DNA reads TGTGCCAGCAGCCTCTACGGCGGGGAGACCCAGTACTTC. Translated: CASSLYGGETQYF.

This clonotype has just a few counts. This chain uses TRBV7-7 with TRBJ2-2; 8 positions agree with TRBD2. Trimming took 3 bases from V and 11 from J; bases not matched to a gene: 5. Germline-derived CDR1 and CDR2 are SSHAT and FNYEAQ (reference sequence). The CDR3 runs 13 residues. The CDR3 DNA reads TGTGCCAGCAGCTTGGGACTAGGAAACGAGCTGTTTTTT. It translates to CASSLGLGNELFF. Supplemented by reference TRBV7-7 and TRBJ2-2, the full variable domain reads GAGVSQSPRYKVTKRGQDVTLRCDPISSHATLYWYQQALGQGPEFLTYFNYEAQPDKSGLPSDRFSAERPEGSISTLTIQRTEQRDSAMYRCASSLGLGNELFFGEGSRLTVL.

CDR3: CALPRGHLVATNEKLFF. The CDR3 DNA reads TGTGCCCTCCCTAGGGGACACCTCGTTGCAACTAATGAAAAACTGTTTTTT. The V call is TRBV12-3 or TRBV12-4, the J call TRBJ1-4, with D possibly being TRBD1 (6 bases). This CDR3 region has 17 residues. Trimming removed 11 bases from V and 0 bases from J, with 22 bases in between.

By share, this clonotype counts as medium-sized. For the CDR3, the DNA is TGTGCCAGCAGTGGGACAGGGCATTCCTACGAGCAGTACTTC. Its protein is CASSGTGHSYEQYF. V gene TRBV28 combines with J gene TRBJ2-7, with 9 bases aligning to TRBD1. Germline V gene lookup returns CDR1 MDHEN and CDR2 SYDVKM. The CDR3 consists of 14 residues. The J segment lost 1 base and the V segment lost 5 bases, leaving 3 bases of the junction unmatched.

Ten or more counts support this clonotype. The rearrangement joins TRBV5-1 to TRBJ2-1; D ambiguous. In germline, CDR1 is SGHRS, CDR2 YFSETQ. This CDR3 comprises 13 residues. V lost 0 bases and J 3 bases, leaving 4 bases between the germline ends. CDR3 DNA sequence: TGCGCCAGCAGCTTGGAAAACTACAATGAGCAGTTCTTC. It yields the protein CASSLENYNEQFF.

This clonotype was recorded many times. The chain links TRBV30 to TRBJ2-1; D unclear. The germline V and J ends were trimmed by 5 bases and 7 bases, with 9 bases remaining between them. CDR3 length: 11 residues. Germline CDR1 is GTSNPN and CDR2 is SVGIG (reference sequence). CDR3 sequence reads: CAWAPVNEQFF. CDR3 nucleotides: TGTGCCTGGGCGCCCGTAAATGAGCAGTTCTTC.

This clonotype was seen repeatedly, ten times or more. The chain employs TRBV29-1 and TRBJ2-1, with 7 positions matching TRBD1. J gave up 15 bases and V 7 bases, and 15 bases lay outside the gene matches. Germline assignment: CDR1 SQVTM and CDR2 ANQGSEA. The CDR3 consists of 12 residues. CDR3 amino acids: CSGHTRQGPPFF. The CDR3 nucleotides are TGCAGCGGCCATACTAGACAGGGACCCCCGTTCTTC.

V and J are TRBV11-2 and TRBJ1-1; 7 nucleotides agree with TRBD1. Trimming cost V 2 bases and J 6 bases; bases outside gene matches: 3. The CDR3 has 13 residues. Germline CDR1 SGHAT, CDR2 FQNNGV. This CDR3 reads CASSLNRGSEAFF. In DNA form, the CDR3 reads TGTGCCAGCAGCTTAAACAGGGGTTCTGAAGCTTTCTTT.

This clonotype was found many times. The chain couples TRBV11-2 to TRBJ2-3; D perhaps matches TRBD1 (5 bases). The CDR3 spans 13 residues. CDR1 SGHAT and CDR2 FQNNGV come from the germline V gene. The germline V and J ends were trimmed by 3 bases and 3 bases, with 7 bases remaining between them. CDR3 sequence: CASSFKGTDTQYF. CDR3 sequence (DNA): TGTGCCAGCAGCTTCAAGGGGACAGATACGCAGTATTTT.

Many counts were recorded for this clonotype. The chain couples TRBV5-1 to TRBJ2-5; D unresolved. The CDR3 has 13 amino acids. V was shortened by 4 bases and J by 2 bases, with 9 bases between the two germline ends. Germline CDR1 is SGHRS and CDR2 is YFSETQ. The CDR3 protein is CASSEGNQETQYF. As DNA, the CDR3 is TGCGCCAGCAGCGAAGGGAATCAAGAGACCCAGTACTTC. The full variable domain, its missing parts supplied by reference TRBV5-1 and TRBJ2-5, is KAGVTQTPRYLIKTRGQQVTLSCSPISGHRSVSWYQQTPGQGLQFLFEYFSETQRNKGNFPGRFSGRQFSNSRSEMNVSTLELGDSALYLCASSEGNQETQYFGPGTRLLVL.

In its sample, this clonotype was seen many times. V is TRBV4-1 and J is TRBJ1-1; D remains ambiguous. Trimming cost V 0 bases and J 13 bases, with 12 bases left between them. CDR3 length: 12 amino acids. Germline values: CDR1 MGHRA, CDR2 YSYEKL. The CDR3 sequence is CASSQEPMKLFF. The CDR3 DNA sequence: TGCGCCAGCAGCCAAGAGCCCATGAAGCTTTTCTTT.

This clonotype appeared many times. The V call is TRBV14, the J call TRBJ1-6; D not certain. V was trimmed by 6 bases and J by 9 bases, leaving 15 bases between them. The CDR3 is made up of 14 amino acids. Germline lookup yields CDR1 SGHDN and CDR2 FVKESK. The CDR3 DNA follows: TGTGCCAGCAGTCAGGCGGACTGGACTTCACCCCTCCACTTT. Amino acid sequence: CASSQADWTSPLHF.

There are many counts of this clonotype. This rearrangement joins TRBV11-2 to TRBJ2-5; the D is unclear. Germline assignment: CDR1 SGHAT and CDR2 FQNNGV. V was clipped by 5 bases and J by 0 bases, with 7 bases between them. CDR3 length equals 13 residues. In DNA form, the CDR3 reads TGTGCCAGCAGCAGGGTGTACCAAGAGACCCAGTACTTC. Translation: CASSRVYQETQYF.

This clonotype has at least ten counts. The chain has TRBV6-5 and TRBJ2-3; tentative D call: TRBD1 (7 bases). CDR1 MNHEY and CDR2 SVGAGI come from the germline V gene. The CDR3 covers 15 residues. V was clipped by 4 bases and J by 5 bases, with 16 bases between them. CDR3 region: CASSWTTGAKDTQYF. CDR3 nucleotides: TGTGCCAGCAGTTGGACTACAGGGGCAAAAGATACGCAGTATTTT.

V gene TRBV9 combines with J gene TRBJ1-1; 9 bases are a match to TRBD1. V trimming: 3 bases; J trimming: 7 bases; junction bases outside the gene matches: 4. The CDR3 totals 13 residues. Germline V gene data show CDR1 as SGDLS and CDR2 as YYNGEE. The DNA for the CDR3 is TGTGCCAGCAGCGAGGGACAGGGATTTGAAGCTTTCTTT. It translates to CASSEGQGFEAFF.

This clonotype was picked up a small number of times. It may be a read error: a sequence one base away is much more abundant. This chain uses TRBV5-5 with TRBJ2-5; no clear D gene. Germline CDR1 is SGHKS and CDR2 is YYEKEE (reference sequence). Trimming took 4 bases from V and 2 from J, leaving 12 bases between them. CDR3 length: 14 residues. Here the CDR3 reads CASSKLVGQETQYF. CDR3 sequence (DNA): TGTGCCAGCAGCAAATTAGTGGGACAAGAGACCCAGTACTTC.

The genes are TRBV20-1 and TRBJ2-7, with 10 bases lining up with TRBD1. The trim removed 6 bases at V and 4 bases at J, leaving 9 bases unmatched. The CDR3 totals 14 residues. CDR1 and CDR2 (germline): DFQATT, SNEGSKA (reference sequence). The CDR3 spells CSASKGTGVYEQYF. In DNA, the CDR3 is TGCAGTGCCAGCAAAGGGACAGGGGTTTACGAGCAGTACTTC.